This T cell receptor (beta chain) was retrieved from a study of blood T cell repertoires in COVID-19. Looked up from germline, CDR1 is MNHNS and CDR2 is SASEGT. There are 13 residues in the CDR3. V lost 2 bases, J lost 3 bases, and 6 bases lay in between. The method was immunoSEQ multiplex PCR; TCRdb's version includes in-frame clones alone and lacks a portion of them. The table includes just over 150,000 clones, more than 65% detected once. Note on this clone: The identical CDR3 is also encoded by other nucleotide sequences in the sample.

The origin of this receptor is a woman between 50 and 59 years old with acute or convalescent COVID-19. Sequencing was carried out using peripheral blood. This chain connects TRBV6-1 to TRBJ2-3, with a weak D call TRBD2 (6 bases). The DNA for the CDR3 is TGTGCCAGCAGTGAACGGGGGACAGATACGCAGTATTTT. It codes for CASSERGTDTQYF.